The sequence of this T cell receptor (beta chain) was determined in a study of blood T cell repertoires in COVID-19. About the study: From the United States, Italy and Spain came samples of acute and convalescent COVID-19.

V trimming: 2 bases; J trimming: 0 bases; junction bases outside the gene matches: 4. This CDR3 has 17 residues. Germline CDR1 is SNHLY and CDR2 is FYNNEI. As originally analysed: Reference gene primer amplification yielded estimated nucleated cell counts. Sequencing was performed with immunoSEQ multiplex PCR; in TCRdb, only in-frame clones are kept and a portion is missing. That table gives V, J and clone size, and the DNA gave D and trimming. The sample holds more than 250,000 clones, about 89% seen once. This chain uses TRBV2 with TRBJ2-3; 11 bases agree with TRBD2. The source material was PBMCs or T cells enriched from blood (not recorded which). This TCR was sampled from a woman between 18 and 30 years old who had recovered from COVID-19. The CDR3 sequence: CASSEPGLAASTDTQYF. The DNA for the CDR3 is TGTGCCAGCAGTGAACCGGGACTAGCGGCTAGCACAGATACGCAGTATTTT.